The 7 T cell receptor beta chains below all came from one sample that was sequenced in a study of cytomegalovirus exposure and HLA in healthy donors. The study ran its PCR with 60 Vbeta and 13 Jbeta primers. Sequencing used immunoSEQ multiplex PCR; TCRdb keeps in-frame clones, though not all of them. The table includes 200,000 or so clones, about four fifths detected once. The specimen was PBMCs. These receptors were obtained from a boy aged 10-17 years in good health and CMV-seronegative.

The CDR3 DNA sequence: TGTGCCAGCCAACAGGGATATGAGCAGTTCTTC. Its translation is CASQQGYEQFF. This chain joins TRBV2 and TRBJ2-1; perhaps TRBD1 as D (6 bases). The CDR3 totals 11 residues. V lost 8 bases and J lost 8, with 10 bases in between. CDR1 and CDR2 (germline): SNHLY, FYNNEI.

The V gene is TRBV28, the J gene TRBJ1-2; D unclear. The germline V and J ends were trimmed by 2 bases and 7 bases, with 11 bases remaining between them. CDR3 length: 13 amino acids. CDR1 is MDHEN and CDR2 is SYDVKM in the germline V gene. CDR3 coding DNA: TGTGCCAGCAGTTTACTCGGGATTGGTGGCTACACCTTC. Its protein product is CASSLLGIGGYTF.

This clone was detected a few times. This sequence joins TRBV5-1 and TRBJ2-3; the match to TRBD2 covers 13 bases. J was trimmed by 2 bases and V by 0 bases; bases with no gene match: 6. The CDR3 is made up of 18 amino acids. The V gene's germline CDR1 is SGHRS and CDR2 YFSETQ. The CDR3 DNA reads as TGCGCCAGCAGCTTGGGACTAGCGGGAGGTATTATCACAGATACGCAGTATTTT. It translates to CASSLGLAGGIITDTQYF.

The chain uses TRBV11-2 and TRBJ1-6; D is unclear. CDR3 length: 14 residues. Germline V CDR1 and CDR2: SGHAT, FQNNGV. Trimming removed 0 bases from V and 7 bases from J, with 7 bases in between. CDR3 in DNA: TGTGCCAGCAGCTTAGATCCCCAGAATTCACCCCTCCACTTT. Protein sequence: CASSLDPQNSPLHF.

This chain connects TRBV2 to TRBJ2-1; 12 positions agree with TRBD1. The CDR3 consists of 14 residues. The germline V gene has CDR1 SNHLY and CDR2 FYNNEI. V gave up 8 bases and J gave up 4 bases; unmatched junction bases: 3. Written as DNA, the CDR3 is TGTGCCAGCGGGACAGGGGGCGGATACAATGAGCAGTTCTTC. Amino acid sequence: CASGTGGGYNEQFF.

V gene TRBV2 combines with J gene TRBJ1-4, with a weak D call TRBD1 (6 bases). V lost 7 bases and J lost 4, with 10 bases in between. Germline CDR1 reads SNHLY; CDR2 reads FYNNEI. The CDR3 consists of 13 residues. The CDR3 bases are TGTGCCAGCACCCAAGGGGGTAATGAAAAACTGTTTTTT. Protein product: CASTQGGNEKLFF.

The chain links TRBV6-1 to TRBJ2-7; a weak D match, TRBD1 (5 bases). Germline CDR1 reads MNHNS; CDR2 reads SASEGT. V lost 7 bases and J 1 base, leaving 14 bases between the germline ends. The CDR3 has 14 residues. The CDR3 here is CASISGISSYEQYF. The CDR3 nucleotides are TGTGCCAGCATCTCAGGGATCTCATCCTACGAGCAGTACTTC.